This T cell receptor (beta chain) originates from a study of vaccination effects on CD4 cells after COVID-19. Study context: Participants completed two doses of the BNT162b2 or mRNA-1273 vaccine.

V dropped 3 bases and J dropped 4; count of bases not matched to a gene: 8. From germline, CDR1 is LNHDA and CDR2 SQIVND (reference sequence). This CDR3 comprises 15 residues. The repertoire was sequenced with immunoSEQ multiplex PCR; TCRdb's copy has only in-frame clones and lacks some. This table holds about 68,000 clones, over 70% found once. Study findings and constraints: Small numbers of convalescent patients limited the study. It also lacked early post-infection timepoints.

As to this clone: Its antigen is currently unknown.

Using viral peptide pools, the ViraFEST assay grew out antigen-specific CD4+ T cells prior to sequencing. Culture proceeded for 10 days, and CD4+ T cells were then isolated. Neither prior SARS-CoV-2 infection nor positive nucleocapsid antibodies were present in the vaccine recipients. Half of the medium was exchanged for IL-2 medium on both days 3 and 7. This TCR derives from a human donor who received a COVID-19 vaccine. This specimen consisted of CD4+ T cells from PBMCs cultured with SARS-CoV-2 spike peptides, obtained before COVID-19 vaccination. This chain joins TRBV19 and TRBJ1-2; TRBD1 matches 7 bases. Here the CDR3 reads CASSITGTATYGYTF. The CDR3 DNA is TGTGCCAGTAGTATTACAGGGACAGCGACCTATGGCTACACCTTC.